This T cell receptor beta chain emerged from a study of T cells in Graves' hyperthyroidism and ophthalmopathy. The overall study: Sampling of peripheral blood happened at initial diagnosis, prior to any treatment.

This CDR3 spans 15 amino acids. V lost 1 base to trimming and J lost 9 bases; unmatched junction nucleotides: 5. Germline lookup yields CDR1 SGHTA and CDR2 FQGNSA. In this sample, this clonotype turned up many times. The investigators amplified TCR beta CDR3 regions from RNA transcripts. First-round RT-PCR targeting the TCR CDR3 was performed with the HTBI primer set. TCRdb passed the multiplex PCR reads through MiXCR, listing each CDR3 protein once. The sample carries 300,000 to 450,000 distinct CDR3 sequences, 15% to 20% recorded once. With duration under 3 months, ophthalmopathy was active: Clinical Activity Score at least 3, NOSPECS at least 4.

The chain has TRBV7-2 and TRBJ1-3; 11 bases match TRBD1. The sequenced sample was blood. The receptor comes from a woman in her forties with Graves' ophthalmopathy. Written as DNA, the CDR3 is TGTGCCAGCAGCTTAGTAGGGACAGGGGGTAGCACCATATATTTT. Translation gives CASSLVGTGGSTIYF.